Below are 17 T cell receptor beta chains sequenced from a single sample in a study of shared clonotypes between healthy human individuals. Profiled with immunoSEQ multiplex PCR; TCRdb holds only in-frame clones, not every one. The sample has fewer than 650,000 clones, over 65% seen once. The sequencing input was PBMCs. These receptors all come from a woman in her forties in good health. Some clones in this sample may be carry-over from other donors' samples.

V usage is TRBV5-1 and J usage is TRBJ2-3; possible D gene TRBD2, 5 bases. The length of the CDR3 is 15 residues. Germline CDR1 is SGHRS and CDR2 is YFSETQ. V gave up 6 bases and J gave up 0 bases, with 14 bases separating them. This CDR3 reads CASNLLESSTDTQYF. The CDR3 coding sequence is TGCGCCAGCAACCTACTAGAATCTAGCACAGATACGCAGTATTTT.

This chain joins TRBV30 and TRBJ1-1; no firm D call. CDR3 length: 13 amino acids. The germline V and J ends were trimmed by 0 bases and 3 bases, with 8 bases remaining between them. CDR1 GTSNPN and CDR2 SVGIG come from the germline V gene (reference sequence). The DNA of the CDR3 is TGTGCCTGGAGTGTAGGTCAGGACACTGAAGCTTTCTTT. This gives the protein CAWSVGQDTEAFF.

The rearrangement uses TRBV27 and TRBJ1-2; possibly TRBD1 for D (5 bases). The CDR3 is 15 residues long. CDR1 and CDR2 (germline): MNHEY, SMNVEV (reference sequence). With 0 bases removed from V and 5 bases from J, the gap between germline ends came to 13 bases. The CDR3 sequence: CASSLSGTGSYGYTF. The CDR3 nucleotides read TGTGCCAGCAGTTTATCTGGGACGGGTTCTTATGGCTACACCTTC.

The chain links TRBV5-4 to TRBJ1-2, with a tentative D call TRBD1 (6 bases). V lost 0 bases, J lost 2 bases, and 8 bases lay in between. The CDR3 sequence is 14 residues long. Per germline, CDR1 SGHNT and CDR2 YYREEE (reference sequence). CDR3 protein: CASSLEGGNYGYTF. In nucleotides, the CDR3 is TGTGCCAGCAGCTTGGAGGGGGGCAACTATGGCTACACCTTC.

The rearrangement joins TRBV2 to TRBJ2-1; perhaps TRBD2 as D (5 bases). V lost 5 bases, J lost 6 bases, and 11 bases lay in between. The CDR3 runs 13 residues. Germline CDR1 SNHLY, CDR2 FYNNEI. Here the CDR3 reads CASSSGWGNEQFF. In DNA form, the CDR3 reads TGTGCCAGCAGTAGCGGTTGGGGCAATGAGCAGTTCTTC.

On this clone itself: Other DNA sequences from this sample encode an identical CDR3 as well. As DNA, the CDR3 is TGCGCCAGCAGCTTGGGACAGGGGGCAACTAATGAAAAACTGTTTTTT. Translating gives CASSLGQGATNEKLFF. The chain carries TRBV5-1 and TRBJ1-4; 9 positions agree with TRBD1. V lost 0 bases and J lost 0; bases outside the gene matches: 0. The CDR3 sequence is 16 residues long. Germline assignment: CDR1 SGHRS and CDR2 YFSETQ.

This rearrangement joins TRBV11-2 to TRBJ1-1; D possibly corresponds to TRBD1 (6 bases). The CDR3 contains 14 residues. The germline V gene encodes CDR1 SGHAT and CDR2 FQNNGV. Trimming removed 5 bases from V and 3 bases from J, with 13 bases in between. CDR3 bases: TGTGCCAGCAGCCCAGGGGTGGAGTACACTGAAGCTTTCTTT. Its protein product is CASSPGVEYTEAFF.

The chain is built from TRBV4-3 and TRBJ2-1, with a tentative D call TRBD1 (5 bases). Germline CDR1 LGHNA, CDR2 YSLEER. V was clipped by 0 bases and J by 3 bases, with 9 bases between them. The CDR3 covers 15 residues. The CDR3 protein is CASSQETAVYNEQFF. The CDR3 DNA reads TGCGCCAGCAGCCAAGAGACAGCAGTCTACAATGAGCAGTTCTTC.

The chain has TRBV4-2 and TRBJ1-3; possibly TRBD1 for D (6 bases). This CDR3 spans 15 amino acids. Germline V gives CDR1 LGHNA, CDR2 YNFKEQ. Trimming took off 4 bases at V and 2 bases at J, with 12 bases between the two ends. The CDR3 bases are TGTGCCAGCAGCCCATCAGGGGCCCCTGGAAACACCATATATTTT. This gives the protein CASSPSGAPGNTIYF.

This chain links TRBV5-6 with TRBJ2-3; 8 positions match TRBD2. V trimming: 0 bases; J trimming: 4 bases; junction bases outside the gene matches: 10. The CDR3 loop spans 17 amino acids. Germline V CDR1 and CDR2: SGHDT, YYEEEE. The CDR3 sequence is CASSLGVRRAGADTQYF. CDR3 nucleotide sequence: TGTGCCAGCAGCTTGGGGGTTCGACGAGCGGGAGCAGATACGCAGTATTTT.

The chain employs TRBV4-3 and TRBJ2-5, with D possibly matching TRBD1 (6 bases). V gave up 0 bases and J gave up 2 bases, with 13 bases separating them. This CDR3 comprises 16 residues. Germline assignment: CDR1 LGHNA and CDR2 YSLEER. In nucleotides, the CDR3 is TGCGCCAGCAGCCAAGATGGGGGCACAGGTCAAGAGACCCAGTACTTC. Protein product: CASSQDGGTGQETQYF.

The J gene is TRBJ1-1, the V gene TRBV27, with TRBD1 matching over 8 bases. V trimming: 2 bases; J trimming: 0 bases; junction bases outside the gene matches: 5. There are 16 residues in the CDR3. Germline CDR1 is MNHEY and CDR2 is SMNVEV (reference sequence). The DNA for the CDR3 is TGTGCCAGCAGTTTAGGGACAGGATCTATGAACACTGAAGCTTTCTTT. Translation gives CASSLGTGSMNTEAFF.

This clone has a count of ten or more. This rearrangement joins TRBV5-8 to TRBJ2-1; 11 nucleotides align to TRBD2. The length of the CDR3 is 15 residues. V shed 6 bases, J shed 4 bases, and the junction held 6 bases outside the gene matches. Per germline, CDR1 SGHTS and CDR2 YDEGEE. The CDR3 coding sequence is TGTGCCAGCACCCCCCGACTAGCGGGATACAATGAGCAGTTCTTC. Protein: CASTPRLAGYNEQFF.

To note about this clone: Different DNA sequences within this sample yield the same CDR3. The V call is TRBV9, the J call TRBJ2-6; 11 bases align to TRBD1. The trim removed 4 bases at V and 0 bases at J, leaving 6 bases unmatched. This CDR3 has 18 amino acids. From germline, CDR1 is SGDLS and CDR2 YYNGEE. The CDR3: CASSPRDRGNSGANVLTF. CDR3 DNA sequence: TGTGCCAGCAGCCCCCGGGACAGGGGGAACTCTGGGGCCAACGTCCTGACTTTC.

The chain uses TRBV27 and TRBJ2-7, with 10 bases lining up with TRBD2. CDR3 length: 16 amino acids. Germline CDR1 is MNHEY and CDR2 is SMNVEV (reference sequence). V lost 6 bases, J lost 0 bases, and 8 bases stayed unmatched. CDR3 residues: CASRYGSGRSSYEQYF. DNA for the CDR3: TGTGCCAGCAGATATGGTAGCGGGAGGAGCTCCTACGAGCAGTACTTC.

This clone was picked up many times. The J gene is TRBJ2-3, the V gene TRBV27, with 7 bases identical to TRBD2. The junction had 5 bases not matched to a gene; V was cut back by 3 bases and J by 2 bases. Germline V lookup: CDR1 MNHEY, CDR2 SMNVEV (reference sequence). The CDR3 contains 15 residues. Here the CDR3 DNA reads TGTGCCAGCAGTTTGCTAGCGGAGCACACAGATACGCAGTATTTT. Translating it yields CASSLLAEHTDTQYF.

The rearrangement joins TRBV19 to TRBJ1-2, with TRBD1 matching over 12 bases. This CDR3 is built from 15 residues. V lost 10 bases and J lost 5; bases outside the gene matches: 11. The germline gives CDR1 LNHDA, CDR2 SQIVND (reference sequence). CDR3 in DNA: TGTGCCACCACACGGGACAGGGGGCGCGAGTATGGCTACACCTTC. Its translation: CATTRDRGREYGYTF. The entire variable domain, with the rest obtained from reference TRBV19 and TRBJ1-2, is as follows: DGGITQSPKYLFRKEGQNVTLSCEQNLNHDAMYWYRQDPGQGLRLIYYSQIVNDFQKGDIAEGYSVSREKKESFPLTVTSAQKNPTAFYLCATTRDRGREYGYTFGSGTRLTVV.